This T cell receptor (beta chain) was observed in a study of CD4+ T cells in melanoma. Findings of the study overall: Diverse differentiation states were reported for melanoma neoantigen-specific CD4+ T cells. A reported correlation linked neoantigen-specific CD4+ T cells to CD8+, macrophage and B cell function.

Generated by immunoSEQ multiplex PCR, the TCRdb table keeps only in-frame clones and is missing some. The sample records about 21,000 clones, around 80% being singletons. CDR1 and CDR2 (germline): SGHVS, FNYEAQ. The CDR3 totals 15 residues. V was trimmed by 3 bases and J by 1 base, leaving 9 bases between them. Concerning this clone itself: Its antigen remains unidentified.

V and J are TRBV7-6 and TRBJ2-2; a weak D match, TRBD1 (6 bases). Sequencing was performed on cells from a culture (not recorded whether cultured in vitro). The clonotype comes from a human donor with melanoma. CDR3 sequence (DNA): TGTGCCAGCAGCTTTACGACAGGGAACACCGGGGAGCTGTTTTTT. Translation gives CASSFTTGNTGELFF.